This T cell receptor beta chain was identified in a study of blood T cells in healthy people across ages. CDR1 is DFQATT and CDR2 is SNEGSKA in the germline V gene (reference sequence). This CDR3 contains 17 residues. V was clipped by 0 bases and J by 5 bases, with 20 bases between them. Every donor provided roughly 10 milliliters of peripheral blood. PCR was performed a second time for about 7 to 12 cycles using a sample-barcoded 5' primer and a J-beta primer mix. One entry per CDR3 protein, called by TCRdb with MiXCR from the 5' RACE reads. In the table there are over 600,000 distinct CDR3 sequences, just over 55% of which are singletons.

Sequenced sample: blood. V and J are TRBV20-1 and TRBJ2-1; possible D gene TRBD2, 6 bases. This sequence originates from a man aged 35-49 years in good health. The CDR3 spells CSARDRVGAGYNNEQFF. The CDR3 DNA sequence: TGCAGTGCTAGAGATCGAGTGGGCGCGGGGTATAACAATGAGCAGTTCTTC.